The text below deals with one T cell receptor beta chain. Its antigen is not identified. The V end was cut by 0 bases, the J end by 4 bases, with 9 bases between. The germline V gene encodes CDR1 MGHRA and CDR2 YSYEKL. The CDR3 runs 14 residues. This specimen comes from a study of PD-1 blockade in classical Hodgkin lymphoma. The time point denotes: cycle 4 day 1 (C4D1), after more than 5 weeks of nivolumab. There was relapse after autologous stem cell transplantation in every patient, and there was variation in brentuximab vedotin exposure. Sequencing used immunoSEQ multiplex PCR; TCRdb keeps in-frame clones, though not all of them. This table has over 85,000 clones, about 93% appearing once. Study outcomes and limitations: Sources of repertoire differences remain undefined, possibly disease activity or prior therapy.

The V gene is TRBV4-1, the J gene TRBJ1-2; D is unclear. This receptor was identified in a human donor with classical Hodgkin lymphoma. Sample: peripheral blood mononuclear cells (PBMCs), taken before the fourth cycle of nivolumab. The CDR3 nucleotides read TGCGCCAGCAGCCAAGATGAACAATTCTATGGCTACACCTTC. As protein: CASSQDEQFYGYTF.